These 11 T cell receptor beta chains came from one sample sequenced in a study of blood T cell repertoires in COVID-19 (dated by TCRdb to the early 2020s). The protocol used for the library was the immunoSEQ multiplex PCR assay. Imported from immuneACCESS, the table was reduced by TCRdb to in-frame sequences with V and J called. These copies leave out some clones; in studies compared against another copy, an unresolved V gene accounts for under half, and the cause of the remainder is not known. The sample table lists a few hundred thousand clones, roughly 92% of them with a count of one. The ten largest clones represent more than 0.85% of the sample. The specimen sequenced was PBMCs or T cells enriched from blood (not recorded which). The receptors originated from a woman aged 40 to 49 who had been exposed to COVID-19.

For this clone: A junction boundary mismatches the germline segment, possibly from a read error. The chain is built from TRBV7-9 and TRBJ1-1; TRBD1 agrees at 9 bases. CDR1 SEHNR and CDR2 FQNEAQ come from the germline V gene (reference sequence). The CDR3 is made up of 11 amino acids. The DNA of the CDR3 is TGTGCCAGCAGCCTGGGACAGGGACACCGATTT. Translated, it gives CASSLGQGHRF.

The chain carries TRBV15 and TRBJ2-7; 11 bases are a match to TRBD2. Germline values: CDR1 LNHNV, CDR2 YYDKDF (reference sequence). Trimming removed 5 bases from V and 9 bases from J; junction bases left unmatched: 9. The CDR3 has 14 amino acids. DNA of the CDR3: TGTGCCACCAGCTCCGGGGGGACTAGCGGTTGGCAGTACTTC. Its translation is CATSSGGTSGWQYF.

This chain links TRBV5-5 with TRBJ1-2; D remains ambiguous. Trimming shortened V by 1 base and J by 2 bases, and 12 bases separated the two germline ends. There are 15 residues in the CDR3. From germline, CDR1 is SGHKS and CDR2 YYEKEE (reference sequence). The CDR3 reads CASSLYGAENYGYTF. The CDR3 DNA sequence: TGTGCCAGCAGCTTGTATGGCGCGGAAAACTATGGCTACACCTTC.

CDR3 protein: CASSFPGQETQYF. CDR3 nucleotides: TGTGCCAGCAGCTTCCCGGGGCAAGAGACCCAGTACTTC. This rearrangement joins TRBV5-4 to TRBJ2-5, with D perhaps TRBD2 (5 bases). This CDR3 contains 13 residues. CDR1 SGHNT and CDR2 YYREEE come from the germline V gene (reference sequence). The V gene lost 2 bases and the J gene lost 2 bases, with 7 bases spanning the gap.

This chain joins TRBV7-9 and TRBJ1-3, with D tentatively TRBD1 (6 bases). Looked up from germline, CDR1 is SEHNR and CDR2 is FQNEAQ (reference sequence). This CDR3 comprises 15 residues. Trimming shortened V by 9 bases and J by 0 bases, and 15 bases separated the two germline ends. The CDR3 region has the DNA TGTGCCAGTGACAGGTCCTTCCTCTCTGGAAACACCATATATTTT. Residues: CASDRSFLSGNTIYF.

The J gene is TRBJ1-1, the V gene TRBV18; D is ambiguous. With 3 bases removed from V and 1 base from J, the gap between germline ends came to 15 bases. The CDR3 loop spans 16 amino acids. CDR1 and CDR2 from the germline V gene are KGHSH and LQKENI. CDR3 DNA sequence: TGTGCCAGCTCACCGCTTCACGAGGCGGAGAACACTGAAGCTTTCTTT. As protein: CASSPLHEAENTEAFF. Based on the CDR3 plus reference TRBV18 and TRBJ1-1, the full variable domain is NAGVMQNPRHLVRRRGQEARLRCSPMKGHSHVYWYRQLPEEGLKFMVYLQKENIIDESGMPKERFSAEFPKEGPSILRIQQVVRGDSAAYFCASSPLHEAENTEAFFGQGTRLTVV.

The chain links TRBV2 to TRBJ2-7; possibly TRBD1 for D (5 bases). Trimming removed 4 bases at V and 4 bases at J, with 14 bases between. The germline gives CDR1 SNHLY, CDR2 FYNNEI. This CDR3 is built from 14 residues. The CDR3: CASSVGQGMYEQYF. The CDR3 nucleotides read TGTGCCAGCAGTGTAGGGCAGGGAATGTACGAGCAGTACTTC.

This clone has a single count. The V and J genes are TRBV5-1 and TRBJ2-3, with D perhaps TRBD1 (6 bases). V lost 4 bases and J lost 9, with 18 bases in between. CDR3 length: 14 amino acids. Per germline, CDR1 SGHRS and CDR2 YFSETQ. CDR3 amino acids: CASSDRTAVGTQYF. CDR3 in DNA: TGCGCCAGCAGCGACCGGACAGCAGTAGGAACGCAGTATTTT.

The count of this clone is one. V gene TRBV7-9 combines with J gene TRBJ1-3; perhaps TRBD1 as D (5 bases). The CDR3 is 16 amino acids. Deletions cut 3 bases from V and 4 bases from J, with 16 bases between. Germline CDR1 is SEHNR and CDR2 is FQNEAQ (reference sequence). CDR3 sequence reads: CASSFSGGAPGNTIYF. The CDR3 DNA is TGTGCCAGCAGCTTTTCGGGCGGGGCGCCCGGAAACACCATATATTTT. Full variable domain (rest looked up from reference TRBV7-9 and TRBJ1-3): DTGVSQNPRHKITKRGQNVTFRCDPISEHNRLYWYRQTLGQGPEFLTYFQNEAQLEKSRLLSDRFSAERPKGSFSTLEIQRTEQGDSAMYLCASSFSGGAPGNTIYFGEGSWLTVV.

The chain couples TRBV2 to TRBJ1-2, with a weak D call TRBD1 (5 bases). The CDR3 length is 13 residues. Germline V gives CDR1 SNHLY, CDR2 FYNNEI. V was cut by 6 bases and J by 4 bases, with 12 bases left in between. CDR3 protein: CASSADSFYGYTF. CDR3 in DNA: TGTGCCAGCAGCGCCGACAGCTTCTATGGCTACACCTTC.

This clone was observed a single time. The rearrangement links TRBV30 to TRBJ1-5; D perhaps matches TRBD1 (6 bases). V was trimmed by 2 bases and J by 2 bases, leaving 16 bases between them. This CDR3 is built from 16 residues. Germline CDR1 GTSNPN, CDR2 SVGIG (reference sequence). The CDR3 reads CAWSTPTTGRNQPQHF. Written as DNA, the CDR3 is TGTGCCTGGAGTACACCTACAACAGGGCGCAATCAGCCCCAGCATTTT.